The sequence of this T cell receptor (beta chain) was determined in a study of T-cell reconstitution after alpha-beta-depleted transplantation in children. Study observations and caveats: For some patients, TCRbeta diversity was high at day 60 because of recipient T cells and thymic progenitors that survived. T-cell numbers and diversity one year post-transplant derived largely from freshly generated T cells. Reportedly, alpha-beta T cells present about two months post-transplant originated from several hundred expanded clones of graft origin.

The CDR3 length is 15 residues. The germline V gene encodes CDR1 MNHNS and CDR2 SASEGT. The V gene end was trimmed by 6 bases and the J gene end by 3 bases; junction bases not matched to a gene: 7. Comment on this clonotype: Antigen: not known.

Researchers prepared the TCRbeta library using unique molecular identifiers, the study reports. Each CDR3 protein gets one entry after TCRdb re-called the PCR reads with MiXCR. This table has fewer than 550,000 distinct CDR3 sequences, more than 9.5% appearing once. This clonotype was sampled from a female patient younger than 10 who had a stem cell transplant for aplastic anemia, so the T cells may come from the graft donor. The sequenced sample was PBMCs, mostly from graft donor cells, obtained 180 days after TCRalphabeta/CD19-depleted stem cell transplant. The chain is built from TRBV6-1 and TRBJ1-5, with 8 bases identical to TRBD1. CDR3 region: CASRHDRGSNQPQHF. DNA for the CDR3: TGTGCCAGCAGGCACGACAGGGGATCCAATCAGCCCCAGCATTTT.